Below are 9 T cell receptor beta chains sequenced from a single sample in a study of neurological immune-mediated disorders. Using its own MiXCR run on the 5' RACE reads, TCRdb lists one record per CDR3 protein. The table has some 43,000 distinct CDR3 sequences, about 2.5% seen once. The sample taken for sequencing was PBMCs. These receptors were collected from a man aged 30 to 39 with multiple sclerosis.

This chain links TRBV5-1 with TRBJ2-6; D remains unclear. V was cut by 3 bases and J by 0 bases, with 4 bases left in between. Germline V gives CDR1 SGHRS, CDR2 YFSETQ. The CDR3 contains 14 residues. The CDR3 DNA reads as TGCGCCAGCAGCTCAAGCTCTGGGGCCAACGTCCTGACTTTC. Translated, it gives CASSSSSGANVLTF.

The rearrangement joins TRBV19 to TRBJ2-5, with D unclear. V shed 5 bases and J shed 2 bases, with 9 bases lying between them. Per germline, CDR1 LNHDA and CDR2 SQIVND (reference sequence). The CDR3 totals 13 residues. CDR3 sequence (DNA): TGTGCCAGTAGTCTTGGACGGCAAGAGACCCAGTACTTC. Protein: CASSLGRQETQYF.

This clonotype was observed at least ten times. The rearrangement links TRBV7-9 to TRBJ1-1; 8 nucleotides agree with TRBD1. CDR1 SEHNR and CDR2 FQNEAQ come from the germline V gene (reference sequence). Trimming removed 5 bases from V and 1 base from J; junction bases left unmatched: 6. CDR3 length equals 15 residues. The CDR3 nucleotides read TGTGCCAGCAGCACCAACAGGGGGGAGAACACTGAAGCTTTCTTT. As protein: CASSTNRGENTEAFF.

This clonotype has a count of ten or more. This chain joins TRBV20-1 and TRBJ2-3; the D gene is possibly TRBD1 (5 bases). The germline V gene has CDR1 DFQATT and CDR2 SNEGSKA (reference sequence). Trimming took 0 bases from V and 6 from J, leaving 7 bases between them. The CDR3 sequence is 12 residues long. This chain's CDR3 is CSARDNRDTQYF. Here the CDR3 DNA reads TGCAGTGCTAGAGACAACAGGGATACGCAGTATTTT.

This clonotype was detected many times. This chain connects TRBV27 to TRBJ2-5; 7 nucleotides align to TRBD2. Germline V gene sequence: CDR1 MNHEY, CDR2 SMNVEV (reference sequence). The trim removed 4 bases at V and 1 base at J, leaving 0 bases unmatched. This CDR3 contains 13 residues. CDR3 sequence: CASSWTSQETQYF. The DNA of the CDR3 is TGTGCCAGCAGTTGGACTAGCCAAGAGACCCAGTACTTC.

This clonotype showed up many times. The rearrangement links TRBV5-1 to TRBJ2-7, with 10 bases identical to TRBD1. The CDR3 consists of 14 residues. Germline V gene lookup returns CDR1 SGHRS and CDR2 YFSETQ. V shed 3 bases and J 5 bases; nucleotides not matched to a gene: 5. The CDR3 sequence: CASSSGTGVDEQYF. As DNA, the CDR3 is TGCGCCAGCAGCTCAGGGACAGGGGTCGACGAGCAGTACTTC.

By sample fraction, this clonotype is medium-sized (0.01 to 0.1%). The chain combines TRBV4-1 with TRBJ1-1; D possibly corresponds to TRBD1 (6 bases). Germline CDR1 is MGHRA and CDR2 is YSYEKL. Trimming left V 4 bases short and J 1 base short, with 13 bases between. The CDR3 covers 15 residues. The CDR3 DNA reads as TGCGCCAGCAGCCGGAATGCAGGGGCGAACACTGAAGCTTTCTTT. It yields the protein CASSRNAGANTEAFF.

This clonotype appeared many times. The chain recombines TRBV4-1 with TRBJ2-1; tentatively, D is TRBD2 (5 bases). CDR3 length: 14 amino acids. Trimming left V 2 bases short and J 3 bases short, with 8 bases between. The germline V gene encodes CDR1 MGHRA and CDR2 YSYEKL. CDR3 sequence (DNA): TGCGCCAGCAGCCAATACGGGAACTACAATGAGCAGTTCTTC. It specifies CASSQYGNYNEQFF.

This clonotype showed up many times. The CDR3, as DNA: TGCAGTGCTACCGTTAACTATGGCTACACCTTC. Protein sequence: CSATVNYGYTF. The chain employs TRBV20-1 and TRBJ1-2; D remains ambiguous. V was clipped by 4 bases and J by 1 base, with 4 bases between them. This CDR3 comprises 11 residues. Germline V gene data show CDR1 as DFQATT and CDR2 as SNEGSKA (reference sequence).